This entry lists 5 T cell receptor beta chains sequenced from one sample in a study of blood T cells in healthy people across ages. It was with a sample-barcoded 5' primer and a J-beta primer mix that a second PCR of about 6 to 12 cycles was run. A single record per CDR3 protein comes from TCRdb applying MiXCR to the 5' RACE reads. The table lists some 1.4 million distinct CDR3 sequences, 40% to 50% of them singletons, with approximately 7.9% in the top ten. Sequencing was carried out using blood. All receptors come from a woman between 18 and 29 years old in good health.

V usage is TRBV25-1 and J usage is TRBJ2-2, with D possibly matching TRBD1 (5 bases). The CDR3 extends over 15 amino acids. The germline V gene has CDR1 MGHDK and CDR2 SYGVNS. V was clipped by 3 bases and J by 3 bases, with 11 bases between them. The CDR3 protein is CASSESDIDTGELFF. The DNA of the CDR3 is TGTGCCAGCAGTGAGTCGGACATAGACACCGGGGAGCTGTTTTTT.

This clonotype was seen more than once but under ten times. The J gene is TRBJ1-1, the V gene TRBV19; D not certain. CDR1 and CDR2 (germline): LNHDA, SQIVND (reference sequence). CDR3 length: 15 amino acids. Trimming removed 7 bases from V and 0 bases from J, with 15 bases in between. The CDR3 region is CASIQGGYMNTEAFF. CDR3 nucleotides: TGTGCCAGTATCCAAGGAGGGTACATGAACACTGAAGCTTTCTTT.

This clonotype was seen a handful of times. The chain employs TRBV6-6 and TRBJ2-1, with 9 bases aligning to TRBD2. Per the germline V gene, CDR1 is MNHNY and CDR2 is SVGAGI (reference sequence). V was clipped by 5 bases and J by 6 bases; unmatched bases: 5. This CDR3 is 14 amino acids long. The CDR3 region is CASSKGLAGNEQFF. Here the CDR3 DNA reads TGTGCCAGCAGTAAGGGACTAGCAGGCAATGAGCAGTTCTTC.

A few counts support this clonotype. The gene calls are TRBV4-2 and TRBJ2-7; 8 bases are a match to TRBD2. The CDR3 runs 16 residues. V was pared by 0 bases and J by 3 bases, with 7 bases of the junction left unmatched. Looked up from germline, CDR1 is LGHNA and CDR2 is YNFKEQ. The CDR3 nucleotides read TGTGCCAGCAGCCAAGATAACCAGCGGGAGTACTACGAGCAGTACTTC. Its protein product is CASSQDNQREYYEQYF.

The sample holds a few counts of this clonotype. The V and J genes are TRBV10-3 and TRBJ2-3; 8 bases agree with TRBD2. The CDR3 consists of 18 residues. Per the germline V gene, CDR1 is ENHRY and CDR2 is SYGVKD. With 8 bases clipped from V and 1 base from J, the junction kept 17 bases outside the gene matches. The DNA of the CDR3 is TGTGCCATCTCTGTCCAGCGGGAGTGGGCTTGGGGCACAGATACGCAGTATTTT. It yields the protein CAISVQREWAWGTDTQYF.